The 13 T cell receptor beta chains below come from one sample, sequenced in a study of blood T cell repertoires in COVID-19. Measured with immunoSEQ multiplex PCR; TCRdb has only the in-frame clones, and not every one. Of around 300,000 clones listed, 85% are singletons. The sample taken for sequencing was PBMCs or T cells enriched from blood (not recorded which). Receptors were obtained from a woman aged 45 to 65 who had recovered from COVID-19.

A remark on this clone: Other nucleotide sequences from this sample produce the same CDR3. The chain carries TRBV19 and TRBJ1-1; 10 bases map to TRBD1. The CDR3 has 14 residues. The trim removed 5 bases at V and 5 bases at J, leaving 5 bases unmatched. Germline V gene sequence: CDR1 LNHDA, CDR2 SQIVND (reference sequence). The CDR3 DNA sequence: TGTGCCAGTAGTCCAGGACAGGGGGGGACTGAAGCTTTCTTT. Encoded protein: CASSPGQGGTEAFF. The full variable domain, completed using reference TRBV19 and TRBJ1-1, is DGGITQSPKYLFRKEGQNVTLSCEQNLNHDAMYWYRQDPGQGLRLIYYSQIVNDFQKGDIAEGYSVSREKKESFPLTVTSAQKNPTAFYLCASSPGQGGTEAFFGQGTRLTVV.

The V call is TRBV4-1, the J call TRBJ1-6; no firm D call. Trimming shortened V by 3 bases and J by 0 bases, and 12 bases separated the two germline ends. Germline V gene lookup returns CDR1 MGHRA and CDR2 YSYEKL. This CDR3 is built from 17 residues. The CDR3 loop reads CASSQPEMSSYNSPLHF. CDR3 bases: TGCGCCAGCAGCCAGCCTGAGATGAGCTCCTATAATTCACCCCTCCACTTT.

This chain links TRBV18 with TRBJ2-7; TRBD2 is a possible D gene (6 bases). Trimming removed 3 bases at V and 1 base at J, with 13 bases between. Germline V gene lookup returns CDR1 KGHSH and CDR2 LQKENI. There are 15 residues in the CDR3. The CDR3 protein is CASSPVLRESYEQYF. The CDR3 bases are TGTGCCAGCTCACCTGTCCTCCGGGAGTCCTACGAGCAGTACTTC.

The chain links TRBV7-2 to TRBJ2-1; 14 nucleotides align to TRBD2. The CDR3 extends over 17 amino acids. V lost 5 bases, J lost 5 bases, and 8 bases stayed unmatched. The germline V gene encodes CDR1 SGHTA and CDR2 FQGNSA. The CDR3 is CASSTTRLAGGNNEQFF. The CDR3 nucleotides are TGTGCCAGCAGCACGACTAGACTAGCGGGAGGGAACAATGAGCAGTTCTTC. Combining the CDR3 with reference TRBV7-2 and TRBJ2-1 gives the whole variable domain GAGVSQSPSNKVTEKGKDVELRCDPISGHTALYWYRQSLGQGLEFLIYFQGNSAPDKSGLPSDRFSAERTGGSVSTLTIQRTQQEDSAVYLCASSTTRLAGGNNEQFFGPGTRLTVL.

This clone was recorded once. This chain's CDR3 is CASSYASGDYEQYF. The CDR3 nucleotides read TGTGCCAGCAGCTATGCTAGCGGCGACTACGAGCAGTACTTC. The V gene is TRBV11-2, the J gene TRBJ2-7; 7 positions match TRBD2. This CDR3 has 14 amino acids. The germline gives CDR1 SGHAT, CDR2 FQNNGV. Trimming at V came to 4 bases and at J to 3 bases, leaving 6 bases not matched to a gene.

This rearrangement joins TRBV5-6 to TRBJ1-1; D perhaps matches TRBD1 (6 bases). The V and J ends lost 2 bases and 6 bases respectively, with 17 bases between them. This CDR3 region has 15 residues. Germline lookup yields CDR1 SGHDT and CDR2 YYEEEE. The CDR3 coding sequence is TGTGCCAGCAGCTTACCGGGAGGGGGGGCTTCTGAAGCTTTCTTT. This translates into CASSLPGGGASEAFF.

V is TRBV4-1 and J is TRBJ2-7; D call uncertain. The CDR3 length is 14 residues. Germline V gene data show CDR1 as MGHRA and CDR2 as YSYEKL. V shed 4 bases and J shed 0 bases, with 10 bases lying between them. The CDR3 is CASSRSTISYEQYF. In DNA form, the CDR3 reads TGCGCCAGCAGCCGATCCACTATCTCCTACGAGCAGTACTTC.

The chain uses TRBV30 and TRBJ2-7; no reliable D call. The CDR3 consists of 12 residues. V was cut by 1 base and J by 3 bases, with 7 bases left in between. Germline V gives CDR1 GTSNPN, CDR2 SVGIG (reference sequence). CDR3 amino acids: CAWSGGSYEQYF. CDR3 sequence (DNA): TGTGCCTGGAGTGGCGGTAGCTACGAGCAGTACTTC. The whole variable domain, filled in from reference TRBV30 and TRBJ2-7, reads SQTIHQWPATLVQPVGSPLSLECTVEGTSNPNLYWYRQAAGRGLQLLFYSVGIGQISSEVPQNLSASRPQDRQFILSSKKLLLSDSGFYLCAWSGGSYEQYFGPGTRLTVT.

The rearrangement joins TRBV18 to TRBJ1-6; D is possibly TRBD1 (5 bases). The CDR3 sequence is 15 residues long. Germline loops: CDR1 KGHSH, CDR2 LQKENI. Trimming removed 4 bases at V and 4 bases at J, with 11 bases between. Here the CDR3 reads CASSRRGTYNSPLHF. For the CDR3, the DNA is TGTGCCAGCTCACGACGTGGGACTTATAATTCACCCCTCCACTTT.

CDR3 in DNA: TGTGCCAGCAGCCGACAAAGACAGGGACGGTCACCCCTCCACTTT. Translation gives CASSRQRQGRSPLHF. The chain employs TRBV27 and TRBJ1-6; 7 nucleotides agree with TRBD1. Germline-derived CDR1 and CDR2 are MNHEY and SMNVEV (reference sequence). J was trimmed by 10 bases and V by 6 bases; bases with no gene match: 12. This CDR3 is 15 amino acids long.

J is TRBJ2-1 and V is TRBV30; no clear D gene. The ends were cut back, 0 bases at V and 8 bases at J, with 14 bases in the middle. The CDR3 consists of 14 residues. Germline V gene lookup returns CDR1 GTSNPN and CDR2 SVGIG (reference sequence). Here the CDR3 DNA reads TGTGCCTGGAGTGTATACCGTGGCGCGGATGAGCAGTTCTTC. It specifies CAWSVYRGADEQFF.

The rearrangement uses TRBV19 and TRBJ1-4, with D tentatively TRBD1 (6 bases). The CDR3 contains 16 residues. Germline values: CDR1 LNHDA, CDR2 SQIVND (reference sequence). Trimming left V 6 bases short and J 5 bases short, with 19 bases between. The CDR3 DNA reads TGTGCCAGTAGCCGCGCTACAGGGACCCAGAATGAAAAACTGTTTTTT. It encodes CASSRATGTQNEKLFF.

The chain has TRBV28 and TRBJ2-7, with 10 bases fitting TRBD2. This CDR3 contains 16 residues. Germline-derived CDR1 and CDR2 are MDHEN and SYDVKM. The trim removed 4 bases at V and 5 bases at J, leaving 11 bases unmatched. CDR3 loop: CASSSPSSGRGHEQYF. For the CDR3, the DNA is TGTGCCAGCAGTTCCCCCTCTAGCGGGAGAGGACACGAGCAGTACTTC.